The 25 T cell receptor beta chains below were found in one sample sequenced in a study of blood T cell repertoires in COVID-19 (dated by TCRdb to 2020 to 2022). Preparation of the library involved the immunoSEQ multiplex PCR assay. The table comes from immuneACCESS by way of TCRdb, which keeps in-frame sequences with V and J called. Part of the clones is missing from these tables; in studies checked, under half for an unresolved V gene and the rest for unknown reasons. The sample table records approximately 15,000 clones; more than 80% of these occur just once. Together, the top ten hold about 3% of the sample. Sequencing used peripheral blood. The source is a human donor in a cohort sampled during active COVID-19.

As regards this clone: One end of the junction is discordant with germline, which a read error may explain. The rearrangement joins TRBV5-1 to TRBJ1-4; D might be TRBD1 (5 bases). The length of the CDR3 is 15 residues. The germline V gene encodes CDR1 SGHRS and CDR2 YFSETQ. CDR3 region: CARSLAGGDGEKLFF. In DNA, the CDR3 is TGCGCCCGCAGCTTGGCCGGGGGGGATGGCGAAAAACTGTTTTTT. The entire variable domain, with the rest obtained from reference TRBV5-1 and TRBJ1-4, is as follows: KAGVTQTPRYLIKTRGQQVTLSCSPISGHRSVSWYQQTPGQGLQFLFEYFSETQRNKGNFPGRFSGRQFSNSRSEMNVSTLELGDSALYLCARSLAGGDGEKLFFGSGTQLSVL.

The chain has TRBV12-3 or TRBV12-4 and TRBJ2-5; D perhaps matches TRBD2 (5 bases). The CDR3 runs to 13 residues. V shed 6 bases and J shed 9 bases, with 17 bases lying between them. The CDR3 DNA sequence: TGTGCCAGCAGGCGAGCGGATACGGGGTCCCAGTACTTC. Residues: CASRRADTGSQYF.

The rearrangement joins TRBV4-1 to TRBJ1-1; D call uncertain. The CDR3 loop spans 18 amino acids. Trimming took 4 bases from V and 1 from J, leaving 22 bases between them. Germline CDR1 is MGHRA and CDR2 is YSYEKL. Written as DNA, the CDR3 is TGCGCCAGCAGCCTCTCGGGAGCCTGGGCGATTCAGAACACTGAAGCTTTCTTT. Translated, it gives CASSLSGAWAIQNTEAFF.

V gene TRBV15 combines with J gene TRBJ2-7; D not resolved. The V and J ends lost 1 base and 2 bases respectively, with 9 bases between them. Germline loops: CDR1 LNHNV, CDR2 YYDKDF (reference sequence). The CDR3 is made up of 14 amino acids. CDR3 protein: CATSRAVRPYEQYF. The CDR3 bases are TGTGCCACCAGCAGAGCGGTTCGTCCCTACGAGCAGTACTTC. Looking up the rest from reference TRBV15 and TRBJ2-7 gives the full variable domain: DAMVIQNPRYQVTQFGKPVTLSCSQTLNHNVMYWYQQKSSQAPKLLFHYYDKDFNNEADTPDNFQSRRPNTSFCFLDIRSPGLGDTAMYLCATSRAVRPYEQYFGPGTRLTVT.

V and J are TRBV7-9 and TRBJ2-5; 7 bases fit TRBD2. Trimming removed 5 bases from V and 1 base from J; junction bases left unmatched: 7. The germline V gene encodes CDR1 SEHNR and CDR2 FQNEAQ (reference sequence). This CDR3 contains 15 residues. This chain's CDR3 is CASSTHPSGQETQYF. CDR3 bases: TGTGCCAGCAGCACCCACCCTAGCGGCCAAGAGACCCAGTACTTC.

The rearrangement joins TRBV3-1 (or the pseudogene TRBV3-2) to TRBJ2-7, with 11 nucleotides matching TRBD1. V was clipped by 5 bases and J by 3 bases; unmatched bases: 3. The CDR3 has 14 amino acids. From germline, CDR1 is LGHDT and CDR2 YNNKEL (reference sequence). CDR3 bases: TGTGCCAGCAGCGGCGGGACAGGGGGCTACGAGCAGTACTTC. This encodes CASSGGTGGYEQYF.

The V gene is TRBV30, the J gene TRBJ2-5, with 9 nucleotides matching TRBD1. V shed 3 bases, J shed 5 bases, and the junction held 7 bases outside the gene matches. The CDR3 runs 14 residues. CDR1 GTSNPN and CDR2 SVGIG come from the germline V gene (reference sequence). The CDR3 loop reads CAWSTGTGWETQYF. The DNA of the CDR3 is TGTGCCTGGAGCACCGGGACAGGGTGGGAGACCCAGTACTTC.

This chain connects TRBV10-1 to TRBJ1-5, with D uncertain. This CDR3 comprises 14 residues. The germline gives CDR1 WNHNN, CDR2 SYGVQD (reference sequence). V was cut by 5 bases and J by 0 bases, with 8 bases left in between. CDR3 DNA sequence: TGCGCCAGCAGTAGCCTAGATAGCAATCAGCCCCAGCATTTT. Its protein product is CASSSLDSNQPQHF.

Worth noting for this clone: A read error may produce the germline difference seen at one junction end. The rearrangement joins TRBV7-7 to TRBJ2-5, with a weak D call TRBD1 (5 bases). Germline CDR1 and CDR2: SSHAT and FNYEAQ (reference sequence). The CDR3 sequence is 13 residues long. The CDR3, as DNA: TGTGCTAGCAGCTCAGGGTTGCAAGAGACCCAGTACTTC. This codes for CASSSGLQETQYF.

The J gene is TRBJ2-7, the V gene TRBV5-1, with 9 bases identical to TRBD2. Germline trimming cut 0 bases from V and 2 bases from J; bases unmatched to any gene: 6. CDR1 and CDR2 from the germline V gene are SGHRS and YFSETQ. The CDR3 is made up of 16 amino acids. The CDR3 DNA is TGCGCCAGCAGCTTGGCCGAGGGCGGGGGGGCCTACGAGCAGTACTTC. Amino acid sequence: CASSLAEGGGAYEQYF. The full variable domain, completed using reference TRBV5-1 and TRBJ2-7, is KAGVTQTPRYLIKTRGQQVTLSCSPISGHRSVSWYQQTPGQGLQFLFEYFSETQRNKGNFPGRFSGRQFSNSRSEMNVSTLELGDSALYLCASSLAEGGGAYEQYFGPGTRLTVT.

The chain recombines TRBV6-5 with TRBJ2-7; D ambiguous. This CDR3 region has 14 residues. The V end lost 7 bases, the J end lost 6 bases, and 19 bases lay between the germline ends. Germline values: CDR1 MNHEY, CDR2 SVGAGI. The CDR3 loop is CASTPRRQALEQYF. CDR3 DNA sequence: TGTGCCAGCACCCCACGAAGGCAGGCACTCGAGCAGTACTTC.

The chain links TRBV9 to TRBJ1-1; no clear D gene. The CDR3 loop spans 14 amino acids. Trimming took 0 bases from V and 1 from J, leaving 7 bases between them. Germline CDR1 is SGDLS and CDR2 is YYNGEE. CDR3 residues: CASSVAGRNTEAFF. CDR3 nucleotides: TGTGCCAGCAGCGTAGCCGGGAGGAACACTGAAGCTTTCTTT.

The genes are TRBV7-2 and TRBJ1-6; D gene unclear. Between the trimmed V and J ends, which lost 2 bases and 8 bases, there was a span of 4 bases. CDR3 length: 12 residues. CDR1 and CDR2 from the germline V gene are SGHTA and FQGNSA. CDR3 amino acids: CASSLPYSPLHF. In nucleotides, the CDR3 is TGTGCCAGCAGCTTACCATATTCACCCCTCCACTTT. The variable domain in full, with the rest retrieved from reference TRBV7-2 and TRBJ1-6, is GAGVSQSPSNKVTEKGKDVELRCDPISGHTALYWYRQSLGQGLEFLIYFQGNSAPDKSGLPSDRFSAERTGGSVSTLTIQRTQQEDSAVYLCASSLPYSPLHFGNGTRLTVT.

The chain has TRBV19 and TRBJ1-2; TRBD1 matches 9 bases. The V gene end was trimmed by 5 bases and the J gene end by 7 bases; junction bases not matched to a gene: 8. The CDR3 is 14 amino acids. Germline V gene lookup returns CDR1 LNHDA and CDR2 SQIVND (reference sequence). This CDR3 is CASSDDRGKLGYTF. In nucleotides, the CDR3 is TGTGCCAGTAGTGACGACAGGGGGAAGCTTGGCTACACCTTC.

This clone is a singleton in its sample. The DNA of the CDR3 is TGTGCCAGCAGCTTAGGACAGGGGGTTGTCTACGAGCAGTACTTC. Translating it yields CASSLGQGVVYEQYF. This chain uses TRBV11-2 with TRBJ2-7; 9 positions match TRBD1. CDR3 size: 15 residues. Germline CDR1 and CDR2: SGHAT and FQNNGV. The V gene end was trimmed by 1 base and the J gene end by 3 bases; junction bases not matched to a gene: 4.

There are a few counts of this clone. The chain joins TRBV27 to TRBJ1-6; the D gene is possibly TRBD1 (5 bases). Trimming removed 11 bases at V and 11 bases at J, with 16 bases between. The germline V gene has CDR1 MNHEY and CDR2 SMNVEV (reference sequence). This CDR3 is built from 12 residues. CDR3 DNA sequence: TGTGCCGTAGGCAGGGCTGCGGCACCCCTCCACTTT. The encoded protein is CAVGRAAAPLHF.

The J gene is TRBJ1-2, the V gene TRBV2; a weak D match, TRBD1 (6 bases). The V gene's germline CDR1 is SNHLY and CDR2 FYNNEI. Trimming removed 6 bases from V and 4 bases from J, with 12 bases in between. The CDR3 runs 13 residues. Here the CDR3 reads CASRRTASYGYTF. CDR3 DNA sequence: TGTGCCAGCAGGAGGACAGCCTCCTATGGCTACACCTTC.

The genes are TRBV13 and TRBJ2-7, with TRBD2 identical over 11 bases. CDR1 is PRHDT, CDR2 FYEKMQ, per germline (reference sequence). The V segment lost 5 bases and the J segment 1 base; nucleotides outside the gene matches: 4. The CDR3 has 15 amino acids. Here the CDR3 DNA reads TGTGCCAGCAGCCAGGGACTAGCGGATTCCTACGAGCAGTACTTC. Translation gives CASSQGLADSYEQYF. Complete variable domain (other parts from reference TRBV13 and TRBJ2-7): AAGVIQSPRHLIKEKRETATLKCYPIPRHDTVYWYQQGPGQDPQFLISFYEKMQSDKGSIPDRFSAQQFSDYHSELNMSSLELGDSALYFCASSQGLADSYEQYFGPGTRLTVT.

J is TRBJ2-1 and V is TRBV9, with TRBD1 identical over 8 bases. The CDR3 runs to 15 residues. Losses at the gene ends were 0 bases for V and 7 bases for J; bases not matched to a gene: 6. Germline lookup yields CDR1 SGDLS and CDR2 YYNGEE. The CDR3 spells CASSVGDRGWNEQFF. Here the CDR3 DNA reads TGTGCCAGCAGCGTAGGAGACAGGGGATGGAATGAGCAGTTCTTC.

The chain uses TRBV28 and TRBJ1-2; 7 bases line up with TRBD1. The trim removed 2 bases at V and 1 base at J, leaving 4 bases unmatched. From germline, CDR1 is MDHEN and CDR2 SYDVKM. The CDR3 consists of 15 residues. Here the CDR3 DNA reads TGTGCCAGCAGTTTAGCGGGACAGCATAACTATGGCTACACCTTC. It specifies CASSLAGQHNYGYTF.

CDR3 nucleotide sequence: TGTGCCAGCAGCTACAAAGCGGGGGGGCTTGGAGATACGCAGTATTTT. Its translation is CASSYKAGGLGDTQYF. The chain is built from TRBV7-2 and TRBJ2-3; 10 bases agree with TRBD2. Per germline, CDR1 SGHTA and CDR2 FQGNSA. Trimming at V came to 4 bases and at J to 5 bases, leaving 9 bases not matched to a gene. The CDR3 length is 16 residues.

The DNA of the CDR3 is TGTGCCACCAGCAGAGGCACGAGGAGAGAGCAGTACTTC. Translation gives CATSRGTRREQYF. The chain carries TRBV15 and TRBJ2-7; unclear D gene. Trimming shortened V by 1 base and J by 7 bases, and 11 bases separated the two germline ends. This CDR3 has 13 residues. The V gene's germline CDR1 is LNHNV and CDR2 YYDKDF (reference sequence). The whole variable domain, remainder taken from reference TRBV15 and TRBJ2-7, is DAMVIQNPRYQVTQFGKPVTLSCSQTLNHNVMYWYQQKSSQAPKLLFHYYDKDFNNEADTPDNFQSRRPNTSFCFLDIRSPGLGDTAMYLCATSRGTRREQYFGPGTRLTVT.

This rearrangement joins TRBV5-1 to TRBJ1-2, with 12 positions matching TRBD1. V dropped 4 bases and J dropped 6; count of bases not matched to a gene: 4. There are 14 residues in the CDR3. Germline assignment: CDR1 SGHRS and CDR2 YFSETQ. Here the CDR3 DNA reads TGCGCCAGCAGCAAGGGACAGGGGGCCGATGGCTACACCTTC. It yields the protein CASSKGQGADGYTF.

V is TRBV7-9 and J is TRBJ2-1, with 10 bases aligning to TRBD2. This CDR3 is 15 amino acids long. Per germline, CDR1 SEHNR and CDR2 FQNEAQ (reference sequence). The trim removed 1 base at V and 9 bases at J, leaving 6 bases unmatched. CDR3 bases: TGTGCCAGCAGCTTAGAAGCGGGGGGGCTGGGTGAGCAGTTCTTC. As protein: CASSLEAGGLGEQFF.

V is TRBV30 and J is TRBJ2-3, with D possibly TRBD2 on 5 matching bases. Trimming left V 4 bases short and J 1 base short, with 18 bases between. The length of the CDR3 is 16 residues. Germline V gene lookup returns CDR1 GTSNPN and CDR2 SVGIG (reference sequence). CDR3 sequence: CAWTFWGKRGTDTQYF. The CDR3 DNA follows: TGTGCCTGGACCTTCTGGGGAAAGAGGGGCACAGATACGCAGTATTTT. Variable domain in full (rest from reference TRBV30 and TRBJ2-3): SQTIHQWPATLVQPVGSPLSLECTVEGTSNPNLYWYRQAAGRGLQLLFYSVGIGQISSEVPQNLSASRPQDRQFILSSKKLLLSDSGFYLCAWTFWGKRGTDTQYFGPGTRLTVL.